These 5 T cell receptor beta chains came from one sample sequenced in a study of Graves' ophthalmopathy and Graves' hyperthyroidism. The authors amplified TCR beta CDR3 regions from RNA transcripts. HTBI-primed RT-PCR formed the first round, and a multiplex PCR formed the second. TCRdb independently ran MiXCR on the multiplex PCR reads; one entry per CDR3 protein. Here the sample spans around 670,000 distinct CDR3 sequences, 40% being singletons. Material for sequencing was peripheral blood. The receptor set was obtained from an adult man with Graves' ophthalmopathy.

This clonotype was picked up many times. V and J are TRBV2 and TRBJ2-5; no definite D call. The germline gives CDR1 SNHLY, CDR2 FYNNEI. This CDR3 region has 13 residues. V lost 3 bases to trimming and J lost 5 bases, with 10 bases between them. This CDR3 is CASSDNQNETQYF. The DNA of the CDR3 is TGTGCCAGCAGTGACAACCAGAACGAGACCCAGTACTTC.

The count of this clonotype is one. The chain combines TRBV11-1 with TRBJ2-7; TRBD2 matches 12 bases. CDR1 SGHAT and CDR2 FQDESV come from the germline V gene (reference sequence). The J segment lost 5 bases and the V segment lost 4 bases, leaving 6 bases of the junction unmatched. The CDR3 is 15 residues long. The CDR3 nucleotides are TGTGCCAGCAGCTCCCGGACTAGCGGGATGGACGAGCAGTACTTC. This translates into CASSSRTSGMDEQYF.

The chain recombines TRBV2 with TRBJ2-7; D is unresolved. The V end lost 5 bases, the J end lost 4 bases, and 15 bases lay between the germline ends. The CDR3 covers 14 residues. Germline loops: CDR1 SNHLY, CDR2 FYNNEI. The CDR3 coding sequence is TGTGCCAGCAGTCCCGCGTTGGGGAAGTACGAGCAGTACTTC. Encoded protein: CASSPALGKYEQYF.

The chain links TRBV15 to TRBJ1-2, with a weak D call TRBD1 (6 bases). Trimming removed 1 base from V and 7 bases from J, with 16 bases in between. Germline CDR1 reads LNHNV; CDR2 reads YYDKDF (reference sequence). This CDR3 has 15 amino acids. In nucleotides, the CDR3 is TGTGCCACCAGCAGAGGGGGGGACACTTCGGGTGGCTACACCTTC. Protein sequence: CATSRGGDTSGGYTF.

The sample holds a few counts of this clonotype. J is TRBJ2-5 and V is TRBV20-1, with 11 bases lining up with TRBD2. Germline trimming cut 1 base from V and 2 bases from J; bases unmatched to any gene: 3. This CDR3 spans 15 amino acids. Germline V gene sequence: CDR1 DFQATT, CDR2 SNEGSKA (reference sequence). The CDR3 DNA sequence: TGCAGTGCTAGAGTCCCTAGCGGGGGGCAAGAGACCCAGTACTTC. Protein product: CSARVPSGGQETQYF.